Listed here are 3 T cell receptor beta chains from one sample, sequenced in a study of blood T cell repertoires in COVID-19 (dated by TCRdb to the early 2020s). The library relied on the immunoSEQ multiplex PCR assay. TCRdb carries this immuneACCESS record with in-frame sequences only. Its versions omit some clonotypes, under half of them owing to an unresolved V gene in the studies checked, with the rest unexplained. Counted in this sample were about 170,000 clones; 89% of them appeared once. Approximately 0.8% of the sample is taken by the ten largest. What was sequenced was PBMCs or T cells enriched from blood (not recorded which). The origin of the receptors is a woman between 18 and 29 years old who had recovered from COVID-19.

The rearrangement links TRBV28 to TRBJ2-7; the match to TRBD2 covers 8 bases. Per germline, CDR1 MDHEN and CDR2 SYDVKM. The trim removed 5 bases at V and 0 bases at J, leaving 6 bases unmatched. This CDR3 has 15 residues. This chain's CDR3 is CASSVAGTSSYEQYF. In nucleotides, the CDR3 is TGTGCCAGCAGTGTCGCCGGGACTAGCTCCTACGAGCAGTACTTC.

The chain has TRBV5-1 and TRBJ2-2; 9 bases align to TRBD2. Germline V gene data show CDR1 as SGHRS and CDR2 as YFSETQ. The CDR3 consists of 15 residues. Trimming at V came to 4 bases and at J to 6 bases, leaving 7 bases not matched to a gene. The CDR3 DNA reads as TGCGCCAGCAGCGATAGCGGGAGCAAGGCCGGGGAGCTGTTTTTT. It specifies CASSDSGSKAGELFF.

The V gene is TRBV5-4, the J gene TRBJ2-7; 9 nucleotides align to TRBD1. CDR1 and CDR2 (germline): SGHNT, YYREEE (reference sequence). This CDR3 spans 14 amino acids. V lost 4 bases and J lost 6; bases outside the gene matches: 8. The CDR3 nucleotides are TGTGCCAGCAGCCCCGGGACAGGGATCGCCGAGCAGTACTTC. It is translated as CASSPGTGIAEQYF.